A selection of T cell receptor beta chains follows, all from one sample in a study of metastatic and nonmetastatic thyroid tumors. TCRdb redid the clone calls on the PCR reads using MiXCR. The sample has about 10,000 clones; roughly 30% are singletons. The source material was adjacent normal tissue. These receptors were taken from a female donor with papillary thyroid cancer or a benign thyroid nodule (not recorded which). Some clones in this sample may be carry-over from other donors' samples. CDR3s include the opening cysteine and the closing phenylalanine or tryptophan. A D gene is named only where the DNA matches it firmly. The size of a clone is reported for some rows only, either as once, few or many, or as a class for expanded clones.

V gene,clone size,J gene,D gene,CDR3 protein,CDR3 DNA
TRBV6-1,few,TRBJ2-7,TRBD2,CASSLAGGTYEQYF,TGTGCCAGCAGTCTAGCGGGGGGAACCTACGAGCAGTACTTC
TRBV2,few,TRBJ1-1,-,CASSVGGGGNTEAFF,TGTGCCAGCAGTGTTGGGGGTGGAGGGAACACTGAAGCTTTCTTT
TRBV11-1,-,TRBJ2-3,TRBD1,CASRDQGQGGTDTQYF,TGTGCCAGCAGAGACCAAGGACAGGGGGGCACAGATACGCAGTATTTT
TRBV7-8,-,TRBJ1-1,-,CASSPVAGNTEAFF,TGTGCCAGCAGCCCAGTCGCGGGGAACACTGAAGCTTTCTTT
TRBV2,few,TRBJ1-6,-,CASMLRDLNSTIHF,TGTGCCAGCATGCTCCGGGACCTCAATTCAACCATCCACTTT
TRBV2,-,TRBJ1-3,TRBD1,CASSKTDRVGNTIYF,TGTGCCAGCAGTAAGACGGACAGGGTTGGAAACACCATATATTTT
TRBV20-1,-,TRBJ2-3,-,CSAPSLDGTDTQYF,TGCAGTGCTCCCTCGTTGGACGGCACAGATACGCAGTATTTT
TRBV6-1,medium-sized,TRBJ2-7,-,CAGQGHESSYEQYF,TGTGCCGGACAAGGACATGAGAGCTCCTACGAGCAGTACTTC
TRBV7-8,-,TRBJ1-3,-,CASVQGSSGNTIYF,TGTGCCAGCGTCCAGGGATCCAGTGGAAACACCATATATTTT
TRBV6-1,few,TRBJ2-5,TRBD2,CASRSTSGSWSQYF,TGTGCCAGCAGATCTACTAGCGGTTCATGGTCCCAGTACTTC
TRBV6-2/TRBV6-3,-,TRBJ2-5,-,CASSSRLARETQYF,TGTGCCAGCAGTTCACGTCTAGCCCGAGAGACCCAGTACTTC
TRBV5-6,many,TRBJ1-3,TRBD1,CASSRGTGRPGNTIYF,TGTGCCAGCAGTAGGGGGACAGGGCGGCCTGGAAACACCATATATTTT
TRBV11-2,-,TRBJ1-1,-,CASSLGLYGEGRTEAFF,TGTGCCAGCAGCTTAGGGTTATACGGGGAAGGGCGAACTGAAGCTTTCTTT
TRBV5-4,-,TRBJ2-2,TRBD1,CASSLGQGMRSTGELFF,TGTGCCAGCAGCTTAGGACAGGGAATGAGGTCCACCGGGGAGCTGTTTTTT
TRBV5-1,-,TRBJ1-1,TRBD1,CASSLAVRDRGTEAFF,TGCGCCAGCAGCTTGGCGGTTAGGGACAGGGGAACTGAAGCTTTCTTT
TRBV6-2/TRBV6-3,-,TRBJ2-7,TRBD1,CASSYLGGSLPHEQYF,TGTGCCAGCAGTTACTTAGGGGGCTCTTTACCCCACGAGCAGTACTTC
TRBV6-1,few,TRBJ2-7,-,CASSPQSSEQYF,TGTGCCAGCAGCCCTCAGTCCTCCGAGCAGTACTTC
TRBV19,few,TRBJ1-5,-,CASSIGVSVVQPQHF,TGTGCCAGTAGTATCGGTGTGTCAGTGGTTCAGCCCCAGCATTTT
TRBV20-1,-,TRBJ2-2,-,CSARETNTGELFF,TGCAGTGCTAGAGAGACTAACACCGGGGAGCTGTTTTTT
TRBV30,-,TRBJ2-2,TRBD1,CAWRGTGDLNTGELFF,TGTGCCTGGAGGGGGACAGGGGACCTCAACACCGGGGAGCTGTTTTTT
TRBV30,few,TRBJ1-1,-,CAWSLGMNTEAFF,TGTGCCTGGAGTCTTGGGATGAACACTGAAGCTTTCTTT
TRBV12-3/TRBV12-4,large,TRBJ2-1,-,CASSLGGTTKFF,TGTGCCAGCAGTTTAGGGGGGACGACTAAGTTCTTC
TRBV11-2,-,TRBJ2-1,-,CASRWTGNEQFF,TGTGCCAGCAGATGGACGGGGAATGAGCAGTTCTTC
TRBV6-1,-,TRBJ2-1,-,CVSRPRDGSSYNEQFF,TGTGTCAGCAGACCAAGAGACGGGTCCTCCTACAATGAGCAGTTCTTC
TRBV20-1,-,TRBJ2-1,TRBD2,CSARPIAGGVKGGSNEQFF,TGCAGTGCTAGACCTATAGCGGGAGGGGTTAAAGGAGGAAGCAATGAGCAGTTCTTC
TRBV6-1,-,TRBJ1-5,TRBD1,CASRDPTGNQPQHF,TGTGCCAGCAGAGACCCGACAGGGAACCAGCCCCAGCATTTT
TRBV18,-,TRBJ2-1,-,CASSPPQGRKGNEQFF,TGTGCCAGCTCACCACCGCAGGGAAGGAAGGGCAATGAGCAGTTCTTC
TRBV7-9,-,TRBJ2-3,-,CASSPEGDTQYF,TGTGCCAGCAGCCCCGAAGGGGATACGCAGTATTTT
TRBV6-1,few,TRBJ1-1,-,CASRPYDRLNTEAFF,TGTGCCAGCAGACCTTATGACAGGCTAAACACTGAAGCTTTCTTT
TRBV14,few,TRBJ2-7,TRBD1,CASSPGTGYEQYF,TGTGCCAGCAGCCCCGGGACAGGGTACGAGCAGTACTTC
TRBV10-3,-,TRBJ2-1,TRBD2,CASSGTSGYNEQFF,TGTGCCAGCTCCGGGACTAGCGGGTACAATGAGCAGTTCTTC
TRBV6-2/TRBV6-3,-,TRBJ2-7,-,CASTLRGLYEQYF,TGTGCCAGCACGCTAAGAGGATTATACGAGCAGTACTTC
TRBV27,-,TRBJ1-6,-,CASSLSGGSYNSPLHF,TGTGCCAGCAGTTTATCGGGGGGCTCCTATAATTCACCCCTCCACTTT
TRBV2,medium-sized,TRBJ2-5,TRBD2,CASRSRWLSGGETQYF,TGTGCCAGCAGATCTCGCTGGCTCAGCGGGGGAGAGACCCAGTACTTC
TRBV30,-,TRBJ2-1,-,CAWIPSYNEQFF,TGTGCCTGGATCCCTTCCTACAATGAGCAGTTCTTC
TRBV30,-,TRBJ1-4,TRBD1,CAWGAGTGGTLFF,TGTGCCTGGGGCGCAGGGACAGGGGGAACACTGTTTTTT
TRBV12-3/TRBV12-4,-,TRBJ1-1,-,CASRHNTEAFF,TGTGCCAGCAGACATAACACTGAAGCTTTCTTT
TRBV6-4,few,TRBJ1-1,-,CASSDDGARSTEAFF,TGTGCCAGCAGTGACGATGGGGCCCGTAGCACTGAAGCTTTCTTT
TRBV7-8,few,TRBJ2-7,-,CASSLGLSYEQYF,TGTGCCAGCAGCCTGGGACTTAGCTACGAGCAGTACTTC
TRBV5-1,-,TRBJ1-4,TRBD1,CASSADRVGEKLFF,TGCGCCAGCAGCGCGGACAGGGTTGGGGAAAAACTGTTTTTT
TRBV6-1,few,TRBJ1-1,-,CASRNPGVEAFF,TGTGCCAGCCGCAACCCCGGGGTTGAAGCTTTCTTT
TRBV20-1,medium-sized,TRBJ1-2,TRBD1,CSARDNTGATGYGYTF,TGCAGTGCTAGAGATAATACAGGGGCCACAGGCTATGGCTACACCTTC
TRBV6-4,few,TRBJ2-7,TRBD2,CASSEGTSGRVSYEQYF,TGTGCCAGCAGTGAGGGTACTAGCGGGAGGGTATCCTACGAGCAGTACTTC
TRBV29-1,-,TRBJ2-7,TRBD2,CSFRREGGQYF,TGCAGCTTTAGGCGGGAGGGAGGTCAGTACTTC
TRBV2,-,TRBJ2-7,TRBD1,CATRTQGAYEQYF,TGTGCCACCCGAACACAGGGGGCATACGAGCAGTACTTC
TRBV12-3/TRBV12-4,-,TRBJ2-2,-,CASSGGTVTGELLF,TGTGCCAGCAGTGGCGGGACAGTCACCGGGGAGCTGCTTTTT
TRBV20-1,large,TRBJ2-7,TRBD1,CSAESRDRGKYEQYF,TGCAGTGCTGAATCCCGGGACAGGGGGAAGTACGAGCAGTACTTC
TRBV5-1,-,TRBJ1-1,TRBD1,CASSATGGQDTEAFF,TGCGCCAGCAGCGCGACAGGGGGGCAGGACACTGAAGCTTTCTTT
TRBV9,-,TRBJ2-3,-,CASSSRQGRTDTQYF,TGTGCCAGCAGCTCCAGGCAGGGTAGGACAGATACGCAGTATTTT
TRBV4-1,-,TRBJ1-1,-,CASSQGLADLNTEAFF,TGCGCCAGCAGCCAAGGTCTGGCGGACCTGAACACTGAAGCTTTCTTT
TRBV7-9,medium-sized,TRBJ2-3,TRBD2,CASSFSRTSGRGGTDTQYF,TGTGCCAGCAGCTTTTCCCGGACTAGCGGGAGGGGGGGCACAGATACGCAGTATTTT
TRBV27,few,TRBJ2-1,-,CASSQTNNEQFF,TGTGCCAGCAGTCAGACAAACAATGAGCAGTTCTTC
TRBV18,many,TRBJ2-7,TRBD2,CASSPEWTSGSKEQYF,TGTGCCAGCTCACCCGAATGGACTAGCGGGAGTAAGGAGCAGTACTTC
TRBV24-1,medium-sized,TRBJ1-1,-,CATSEGVTAFF,TGTGCCACCAGTGAAGGGGTTACAGCTTTCTTT
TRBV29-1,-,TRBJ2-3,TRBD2,CSVERRGSPTDTQYF,TGCAGCGTTGAACGGCGGGGGTCCCCCACAGATACGCAGTATTTT
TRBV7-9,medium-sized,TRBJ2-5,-,CASSQGQSGTQYF,TGTGCCAGCAGCCAGGGGCAAAGTGGGACCCAGTACTTC
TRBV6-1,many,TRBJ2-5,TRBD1,CASMGQGNKETQYF,TGTGCCAGCATGGGACAGGGTAACAAAGAGACCCAGTACTTC